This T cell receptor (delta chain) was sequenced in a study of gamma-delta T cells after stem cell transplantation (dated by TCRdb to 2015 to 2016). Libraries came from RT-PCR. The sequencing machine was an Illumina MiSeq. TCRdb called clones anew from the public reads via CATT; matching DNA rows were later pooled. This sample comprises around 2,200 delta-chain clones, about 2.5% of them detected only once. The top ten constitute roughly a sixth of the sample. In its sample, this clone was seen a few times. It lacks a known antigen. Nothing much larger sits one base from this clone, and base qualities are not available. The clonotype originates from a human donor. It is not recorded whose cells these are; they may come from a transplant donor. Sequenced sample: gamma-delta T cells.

The CDR3 amino acid sequence is: CACDKLEDSISDKLIF. The sequence in DNA is TGTGCCTGTGACAAACTGGAGGATAGCATCTCCGATAAACTCATCTTT. The sequence links TRDV2 to TRDJ1; a tentative D match to TRDD3 spans 5 bases. The CDR3 goes from the cysteine to the phenylalanine over 16 residues. Kept here is only the CDR3 DNA, which spans 48 bases and is read in frame from base 1. The trim is 2 bases for V and 3 bases for J, with a gap of 18 bases between the germline ends. The germline V gene supplies CDR1 GEAIGNYY and CDR2 EKD.